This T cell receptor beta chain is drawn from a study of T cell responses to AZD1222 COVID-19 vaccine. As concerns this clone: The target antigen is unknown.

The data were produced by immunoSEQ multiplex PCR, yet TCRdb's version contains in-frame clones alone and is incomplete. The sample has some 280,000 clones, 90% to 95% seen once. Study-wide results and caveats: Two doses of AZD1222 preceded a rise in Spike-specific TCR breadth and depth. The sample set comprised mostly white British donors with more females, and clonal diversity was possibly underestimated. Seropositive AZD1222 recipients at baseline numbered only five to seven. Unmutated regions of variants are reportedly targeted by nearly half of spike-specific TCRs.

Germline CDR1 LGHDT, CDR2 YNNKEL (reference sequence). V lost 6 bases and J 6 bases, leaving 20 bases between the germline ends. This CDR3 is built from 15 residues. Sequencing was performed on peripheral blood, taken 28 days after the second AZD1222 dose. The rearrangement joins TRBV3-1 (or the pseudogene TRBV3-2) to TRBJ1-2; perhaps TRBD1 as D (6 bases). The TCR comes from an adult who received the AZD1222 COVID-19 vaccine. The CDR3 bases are TGTGCCAGCAGATCAAGGGGGGGAGGTCAGAATGGCTACACCTTC. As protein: CASRSRGGGQNGYTF.